This entry lists 8 T cell receptor beta chains sequenced from one sample in a study of immune heterogeneity within non-small cell lung tumors. The template consisted of bulk tumor genomic DNA, with roughly 0.6 ug used per sample. Collection of several biopsies per primary tumor, spaced far apart, took place during surgery. Each patient presented with untreated, newly diagnosed non-small cell lung cancer and received curative surgery. The TCR beta CDR3 region was amplified by multiplex PCR employing 32 V and 13 J primers. Via MiXCR, TCRdb re-called the multiplex PCR reads, giving one row per CDR3 protein. This sample carries thousands of distinct CDR3 sequences, roughly 25% of them seen once, and the ten largest clones take roughly 8.5%. Sequenced input: lung tumor tissue. All receptors derive from a woman in her sixties with non-small cell lung cancer.

There are a few counts of this clonotype. The chain couples TRBV2 to TRBJ2-1, with TRBD2 matching over 11 bases. The CDR3 spans 14 residues. J gave up 5 bases and V 5 bases, and 2 bases lay outside the gene matches. Germline CDR1 SNHLY, CDR2 FYNNEI. CDR3 sequence: CASSKTSGNNEQFF. Here the CDR3 DNA reads TGTGCCAGCAGTAAGACTAGCGGGAACAATGAGCAGTTCTTC.

The V call is TRBV5-1, the J call TRBJ2-5, with 8 bases matching TRBD2. After removal of 0 bases from V and 2 bases from J, the junction contained 9 bases not matched to a gene. Per the germline V gene, CDR1 is SGHRS and CDR2 is YFSETQ. This CDR3 comprises 17 residues. The CDR3 region is CASSLGPSGHTQETQYF. CDR3 sequence (DNA): TGCGCCAGCAGCTTGGGTCCTAGCGGGCACACTCAAGAGACCCAGTACTTC.

As for this clonotype: A much bigger clone sits one base away, suggesting this may be a read error. V and J are TRBV20-1 and TRBJ1-6; D may be TRBD1 (5 bases). The CDR3 length is 15 residues. Germline V lookup: CDR1 DFQATT, CDR2 SNEGSKA (reference sequence). CDR3 coding DNA: TGCATTGCTAGGGAATCCCGACAGATTAATTCACCCCTCCACTTT. Its translation: CIARESRQINSPLHF.

The chain is built from TRBV28 and TRBJ1-2, with 7 bases fitting TRBD1. This CDR3 is built from 14 residues. Germline V gene lookup returns CDR1 MDHEN and CDR2 SYDVKM. V shed 5 bases and J 5 bases; nucleotides not matched to a gene: 8. The CDR3 loop is CASSDRVEIYGYTF. The CDR3 DNA sequence: TGTGCCAGCAGTGACAGGGTGGAGATATATGGCTACACCTTC.

This clonotype was seen a handful of times. The rearrangement links TRBV12-3 or TRBV12-4 to TRBJ2-1; 12 bases line up with TRBD2. The CDR3 loop spans 16 amino acids. J gave up 6 bases and V 5 bases, and 8 bases lay outside the gene matches. The CDR3 protein is CASSPLAGGPSNEQFF. The CDR3 region has the DNA TGTGCCAGCAGTCCCCTAGCGGGAGGGCCGAGCAATGAGCAGTTCTTC.

In regard to this clonotype: The junction does not match germline at one end; this may be a read error. The chain has TRBV6-1 and TRBJ2-7; 12 bases align to TRBD1. From germline, CDR1 is MNHNS and CDR2 SASEGT. The CDR3 loop spans 15 amino acids. The CDR3 is CAGSDSRDRGREQHF. CDR3 sequence (DNA): TGTGCCGGCAGTGATAGTCGGGACAGGGGGCGCGAGCAGCACTTC.

To note about this clonotype: Because the CDR3 is missing its conserved closing phenylalanine or tryptophan, this is likely a read error. The DNA is omitted, as the CDR3 cannot be located on it reliably, and the CDR3 follows TCRdb's listing. The chain carries TRBV2 and TRBJ2-3; the D call in the table, TRBD2, was not verified against the DNA. The CDR3 numbers 18 amino acids, ends counted. Germline-derived CDR1 and CDR2 are SNHLY and FYNNEI. The CDR3 reads CASSGHRLAETYEQYFGP.

The chain couples TRBV4-3 to TRBJ2-3; the match to TRBD2 covers 12 bases. CDR1 and CDR2 from the germline V gene are LGHNA and YSLEER. The CDR3 has 15 residues. The trim removed 5 bases at V and 4 bases at J, leaving 4 bases unmatched. In DNA, the CDR3 is TGCGCCAGCAGCTCATCTAGCGGGAGGGCAGATACGCAGTATTTT. It encodes CASSSSSGRADTQYF.